This TCR beta chain appears in the sequencing data of a study of cytomegalovirus exposure and HLA in healthy donors. The PCR used 60 Vbeta and 13 Jbeta primers. Study processing details: Counted up in a later analysis, unique TCR beta chains came to some 72 million, with around 11 million shared. This table comes from immunoSEQ multiplex PCR, and its TCRdb copy is limited to in-frame clones, with some not included. V, J and clone size are those of that table, while D and trimming were read from the DNA. Found here are about 120,000 clones, 55% to 75% of them singletons; the top ten hold more than 8%. The V end was cut by 3 bases, the J end by 4 bases, with 17 bases between. This CDR3 is built from 16 residues. Looked up from germline, CDR1 is SNHLY and CDR2 is FYNNEI.

The TCR was taken from a middle-aged woman in good health and CMV-seropositive. The sequenced material came from PBMCs. The V gene is TRBV2, the J gene TRBJ2-3, with a tentative D call TRBD2 (6 bases). CDR3 in DNA: TGTGCCAGCAGTGATGGGCTCCCGGGACTGTCAGATACGCAGTATTTT. This sequence encodes CASSDGLPGLSDTQYF.